The 9 T cell receptor beta chains reported below all come from one sample, sequenced in a study of PD-1 blockade in classical Hodgkin lymphoma. Clones were read by immunoSEQ multiplex PCR, and TCRdb kept only the in-frame ones, dropping some. The sample contains about 13,000 clones, about four fifths of which appear only once. All the patients suffered relapse after autologous stem cell transplantation, and brentuximab vedotin exposure differed. The specimen comprised peripheral blood mononuclear cells (PBMCs), sampled at baseline. The receptor source for this set is a human donor with classical Hodgkin lymphoma.

The chain combines TRBV5-1 with TRBJ2-3; TRBD2 agrees at 8 bases. From germline, CDR1 is SGHRS and CDR2 YFSETQ. V dropped 5 bases and J dropped 2; count of bases not matched to a gene: 4. CDR3 length: 14 residues. The CDR3 loop reads CASSAGGYTDTQYF. The CDR3, as DNA: TGCGCCAGCAGTGCGGGGGGCTACACAGATACGCAGTATTTT.

The CDR3 nucleotides read TGCGCCAGCAAATTAGGGCACGAGCAGTACTTC. The encoded protein is CASKLGHEQYF. The genes are TRBV5-1 and TRBJ2-7; D not resolved. This CDR3 comprises 11 residues. Per the germline V gene, CDR1 is SGHRS and CDR2 is YFSETQ. V lost 6 bases and J 5 bases, leaving 9 bases between the germline ends. The variable domain in full, completed from reference TRBV5-1 and TRBJ2-7, reads KAGVTQTPRYLIKTRGQQVTLSCSPISGHRSVSWYQQTPGQGLQFLFEYFSETQRNKGNFPGRFSGRQFSNSRSEMNVSTLELGDSALYLCASKLGHEQYFGPGTRLTVT.

The genes are TRBV27 and TRBJ2-6; TRBD1 might be the D (5 bases). CDR1 is MNHEY and CDR2 is SMNVEV in the germline V gene (reference sequence). This CDR3 is built from 13 residues. Trimming shortened V by 6 bases and J by 4 bases, and 7 bases separated the two germline ends. The CDR3 nucleotides read TGTGCCAGCAGGGGGCTGGGGGCCAACGTCCTGACTTTC. It encodes CASRGLGANVLTF.

The chain couples TRBV7-9 to TRBJ1-6; 8 nucleotides match TRBD1. The CDR3 is 16 amino acids. Germline V gene data show CDR1 as SEHNR and CDR2 as FQNEAQ (reference sequence). Trimming removed 5 bases from V and 5 bases from J; junction bases left unmatched: 8. CDR3 nucleotides: TGTGCCAGCAGCCGGAGACAGGGGATTCATAATTCACCCCTCCACTTT. It specifies CASSRRQGIHNSPLHF.

The chain couples TRBV5-6 to TRBJ1-1, with a possible D match to TRBD1 (5 bases). V gave up 6 bases and J gave up 4 bases, with 13 bases separating them. CDR3 length equals 13 residues. The V gene's germline CDR1 is SGHDT and CDR2 YYEEEE. The CDR3 reads CASTRMGGTEAFF. The CDR3 DNA is TGTGCCAGCACCAGAATGGGGGGCACTGAAGCTTTCTTT.

As to this clone: The germline gene is not matched at one end of the junction; a read error may be the cause. The rearrangement uses TRBV7-7 and TRBJ2-2; no reliable D call. The CDR3 length is 15 residues. Germline-derived CDR1 and CDR2 are SSHAT and FNYEAQ (reference sequence). The CDR3 here is CASSTWGSHTGELFF. The CDR3 DNA reads TGTGCTAGCAGCACCTGGGGTAGCCACACCGGGGAGCTGTTTTTT.

The genes are TRBV25-1 and TRBJ1-1; D perhaps matches TRBD1 (6 bases). Trimming took 6 bases from V and 10 from J, leaving 15 bases between them. The CDR3 consists of 12 residues. The germline V gene encodes CDR1 MGHDK and CDR2 SYGVNS. CDR3 sequence: CASSSYREGAFF. The CDR3 region has the DNA TGTGCCAGCAGCTCTTACAGGGAAGGAGCTTTCTTT.

The V gene is TRBV19, the J gene TRBJ1-2; unclear D gene. Germline CDR1 and CDR2: LNHDA and SQIVND (reference sequence). The CDR3 runs to 15 residues. Between the trimmed V and J ends, which lost 8 bases and 0 bases, there was a span of 16 bases. In DNA, the CDR3 is TGTGCCAGTCTTGCTGGCCACGGAGCTAACTATGGCTACACCTTC. It translates to CASLAGHGANYGYTF.

This chain links TRBV5-1 with TRBJ2-3, with 8 bases that match TRBD2. CDR3 length: 19 residues. V was pared by 5 bases and J by 2 bases, with 19 bases of the junction left unmatched. From germline, CDR1 is SGHRS and CDR2 YFSETQ. This chain's CDR3 is CASRVTAGGGRPPTDTQYF. Here the CDR3 DNA reads TGCGCCAGCAGAGTCACGGCGGGGGGAGGACGCCCCCCCACAGATACGCAGTATTTT.